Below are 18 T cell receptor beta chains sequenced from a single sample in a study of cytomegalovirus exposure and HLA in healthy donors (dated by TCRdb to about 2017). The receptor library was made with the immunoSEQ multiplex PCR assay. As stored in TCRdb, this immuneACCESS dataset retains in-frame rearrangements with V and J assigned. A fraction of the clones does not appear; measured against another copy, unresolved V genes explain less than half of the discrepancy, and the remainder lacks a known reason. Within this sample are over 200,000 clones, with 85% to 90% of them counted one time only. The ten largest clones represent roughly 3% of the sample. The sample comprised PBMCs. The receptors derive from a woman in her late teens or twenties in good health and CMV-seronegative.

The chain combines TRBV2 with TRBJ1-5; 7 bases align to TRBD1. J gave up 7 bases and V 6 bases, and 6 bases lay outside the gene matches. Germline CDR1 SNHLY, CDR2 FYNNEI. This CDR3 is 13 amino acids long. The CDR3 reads CASRLQGKQPQHF. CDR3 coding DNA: TGTGCCAGCAGATTACAGGGGAAACAGCCCCAGCATTTT.

CDR3 amino acids: CASSPRGPFTYEQYF. In DNA form, the CDR3 reads TGTGCCAGCAGTCCCAGGGGGCCATTTACCTACGAGCAGTACTTC. The chain employs TRBV27 and TRBJ2-7; 8 nucleotides line up with TRBD1. CDR3 length equals 15 residues. Germline V gives CDR1 MNHEY, CDR2 SMNVEV (reference sequence). J gave up 2 bases and V 5 bases, and 8 bases lay outside the gene matches.

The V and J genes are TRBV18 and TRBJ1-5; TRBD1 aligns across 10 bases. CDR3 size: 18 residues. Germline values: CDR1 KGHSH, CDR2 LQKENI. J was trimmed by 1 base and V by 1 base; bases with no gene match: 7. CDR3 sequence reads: CASSPRRDRGMSNQPQHF. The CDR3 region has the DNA TGTGCCAGCTCACCACGCCGGGACAGGGGAATGAGCAATCAGCCCCAGCATTTT.

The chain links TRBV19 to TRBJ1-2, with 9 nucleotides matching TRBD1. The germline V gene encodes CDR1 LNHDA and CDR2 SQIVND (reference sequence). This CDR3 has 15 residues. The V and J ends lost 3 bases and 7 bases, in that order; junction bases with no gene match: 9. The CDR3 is CASSMRGQGKLGYTF. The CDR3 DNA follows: TGTGCCAGTAGTATGAGGGGACAGGGAAAACTTGGCTACACCTTC.

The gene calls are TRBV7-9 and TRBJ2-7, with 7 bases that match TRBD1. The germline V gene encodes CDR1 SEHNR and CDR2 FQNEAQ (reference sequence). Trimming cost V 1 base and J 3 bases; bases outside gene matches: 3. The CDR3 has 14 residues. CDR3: CASSLGAGGYEQYF. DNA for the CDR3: TGTGCCAGCAGCTTAGGGGCAGGGGGCTACGAGCAGTACTTC.

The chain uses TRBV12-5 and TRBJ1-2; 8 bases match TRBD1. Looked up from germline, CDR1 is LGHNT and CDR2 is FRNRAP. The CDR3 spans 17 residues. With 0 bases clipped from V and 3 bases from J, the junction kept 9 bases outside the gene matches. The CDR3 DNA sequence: TGTGCTAGTGGTTTGGTGGTCCGACAGGGGAAAGACTATGGCTACACCTTC. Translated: CASGLVVRQGKDYGYTF.

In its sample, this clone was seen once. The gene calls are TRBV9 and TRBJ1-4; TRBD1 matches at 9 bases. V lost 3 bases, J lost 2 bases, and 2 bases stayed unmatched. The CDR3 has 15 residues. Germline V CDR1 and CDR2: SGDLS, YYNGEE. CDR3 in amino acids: CASSATGGTNEKLFF. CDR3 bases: TGTGCCAGCAGCGCCACAGGGGGCACTAATGAAAAACTGTTTTTT. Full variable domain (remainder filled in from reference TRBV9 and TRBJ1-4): DSGVTQTPKHLITATGQRVTLRCSPRSGDLSVYWYQQSLDQGLQFLIQYYNGEERAKGNILERFSAQQFPDLHSELNLSSLELGDSALYFCASSATGGTNEKLFFGSGTQLSVL.

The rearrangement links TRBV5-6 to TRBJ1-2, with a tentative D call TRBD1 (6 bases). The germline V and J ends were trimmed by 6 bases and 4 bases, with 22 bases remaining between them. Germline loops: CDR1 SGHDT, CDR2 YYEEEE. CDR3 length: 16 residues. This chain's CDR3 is CASNPRTGGRLYGYTF. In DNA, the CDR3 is TGTGCCAGCAACCCTCGAACGGGGGGGCGCCTCTATGGCTACACCTTC.

In DNA form, the CDR3 reads TGTGCCAGCAGTTACTCCAGGGGCTGGGGGGAAAAACTGTTTTTT. Encoded protein: CASSYSRGWGEKLFF. The chain employs TRBV27 and TRBJ1-4; tentative D call: TRBD1 (6 bases). The CDR3 is made up of 15 amino acids. Trimming left V 4 bases short and J 8 bases short, with 17 bases between. In germline, CDR1 is MNHEY, CDR2 SMNVEV (reference sequence).

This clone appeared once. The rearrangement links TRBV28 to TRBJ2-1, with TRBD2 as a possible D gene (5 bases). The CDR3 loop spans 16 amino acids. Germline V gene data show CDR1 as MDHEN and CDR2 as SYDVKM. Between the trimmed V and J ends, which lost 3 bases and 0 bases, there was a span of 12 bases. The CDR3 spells CASSFVKRVSYNEQFF. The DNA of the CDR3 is TGTGCCAGCAGTTTTGTGAAGAGGGTCTCCTACAATGAGCAGTTCTTC.

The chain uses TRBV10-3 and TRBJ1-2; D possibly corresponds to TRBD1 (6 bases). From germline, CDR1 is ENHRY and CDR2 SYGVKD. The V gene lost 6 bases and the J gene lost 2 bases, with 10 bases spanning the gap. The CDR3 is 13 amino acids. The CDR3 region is CAIRDQGNYGYTF. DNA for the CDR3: TGTGCCATCAGGGACCAGGGGAACTATGGCTACACCTTC.

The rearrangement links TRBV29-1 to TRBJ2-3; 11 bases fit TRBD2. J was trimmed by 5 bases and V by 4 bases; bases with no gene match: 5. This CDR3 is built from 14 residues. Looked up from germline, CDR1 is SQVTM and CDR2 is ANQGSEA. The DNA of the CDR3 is TGCAGCGTTGGTCTAGCGGGAGGTTTAGATACGCAGTATTTT. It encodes CSVGLAGGLDTQYF.

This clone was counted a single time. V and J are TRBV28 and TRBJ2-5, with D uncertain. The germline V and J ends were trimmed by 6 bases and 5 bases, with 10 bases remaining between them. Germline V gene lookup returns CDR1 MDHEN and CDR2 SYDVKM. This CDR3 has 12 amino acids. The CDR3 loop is CASRVSQETQYF. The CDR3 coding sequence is TGTGCCAGCAGGGTGTCTCAGGAGACCCAGTACTTC.

CDR3 protein: CSVLAESYEQYF. The CDR3 DNA follows: TGCAGCGTTCTAGCGGAGAGCTACGAGCAGTACTTC. The chain couples TRBV29-1 to TRBJ2-7; TRBD2 matches 7 bases. CDR3 length: 12 residues. V lost 5 bases, J lost 3 bases, and 4 bases stayed unmatched. Germline V gene lookup returns CDR1 SQVTM and CDR2 ANQGSEA.

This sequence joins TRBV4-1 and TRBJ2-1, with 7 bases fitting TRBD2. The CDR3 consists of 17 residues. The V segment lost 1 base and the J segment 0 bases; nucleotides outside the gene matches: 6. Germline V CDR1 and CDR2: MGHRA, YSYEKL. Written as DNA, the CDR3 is TGCGCCAGCAGCCAAGGACGCCAGCGGGGCTCCTACAATGAGCAGTTCTTC. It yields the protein CASSQGRQRGSYNEQFF.

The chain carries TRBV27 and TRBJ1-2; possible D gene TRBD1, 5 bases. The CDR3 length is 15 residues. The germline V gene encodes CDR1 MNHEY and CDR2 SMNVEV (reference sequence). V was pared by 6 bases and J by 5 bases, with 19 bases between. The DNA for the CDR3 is TGTGCCAGCAGCGCTCCGGACCGGGGGATATATGGCTACACCTTC. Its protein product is CASSAPDRGIYGYTF.

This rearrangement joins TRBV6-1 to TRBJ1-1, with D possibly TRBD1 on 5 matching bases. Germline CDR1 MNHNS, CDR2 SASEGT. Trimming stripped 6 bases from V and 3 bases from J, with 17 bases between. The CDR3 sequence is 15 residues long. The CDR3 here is CASSRLLGGDTEAFF. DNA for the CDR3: TGTGCCAGCAGCCGTCTGCTGGGGGGGGACACTGAAGCTTTCTTT.

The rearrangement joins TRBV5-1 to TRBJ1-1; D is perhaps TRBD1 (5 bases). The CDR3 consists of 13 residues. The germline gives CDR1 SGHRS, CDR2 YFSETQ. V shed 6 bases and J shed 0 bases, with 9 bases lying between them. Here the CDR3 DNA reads TGCGCCAGCACGGGAGGGGTGAACACTGAAGCTTTCTTT. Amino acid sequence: CASTGGVNTEAFF.